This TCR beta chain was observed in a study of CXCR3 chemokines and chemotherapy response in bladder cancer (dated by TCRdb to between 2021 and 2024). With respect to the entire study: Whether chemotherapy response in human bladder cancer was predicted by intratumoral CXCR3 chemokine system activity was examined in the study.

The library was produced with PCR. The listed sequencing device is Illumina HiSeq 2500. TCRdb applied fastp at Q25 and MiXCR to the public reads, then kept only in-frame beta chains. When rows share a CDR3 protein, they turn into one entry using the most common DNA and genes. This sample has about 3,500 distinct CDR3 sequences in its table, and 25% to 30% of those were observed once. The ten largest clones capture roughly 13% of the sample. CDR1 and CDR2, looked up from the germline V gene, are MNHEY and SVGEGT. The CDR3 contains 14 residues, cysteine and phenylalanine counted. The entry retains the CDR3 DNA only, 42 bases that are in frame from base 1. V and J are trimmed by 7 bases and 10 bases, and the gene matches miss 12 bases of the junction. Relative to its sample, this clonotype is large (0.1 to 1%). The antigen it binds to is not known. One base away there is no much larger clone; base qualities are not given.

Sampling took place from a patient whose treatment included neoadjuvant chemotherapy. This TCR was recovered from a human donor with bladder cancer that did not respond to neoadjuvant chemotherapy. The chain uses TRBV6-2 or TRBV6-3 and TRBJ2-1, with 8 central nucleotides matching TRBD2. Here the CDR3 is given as CASKPSGSGREQFF. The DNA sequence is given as TGTGCCAGCAAACCTAGCGGGTCCGGTAGGGAGCAGTTCTTC.